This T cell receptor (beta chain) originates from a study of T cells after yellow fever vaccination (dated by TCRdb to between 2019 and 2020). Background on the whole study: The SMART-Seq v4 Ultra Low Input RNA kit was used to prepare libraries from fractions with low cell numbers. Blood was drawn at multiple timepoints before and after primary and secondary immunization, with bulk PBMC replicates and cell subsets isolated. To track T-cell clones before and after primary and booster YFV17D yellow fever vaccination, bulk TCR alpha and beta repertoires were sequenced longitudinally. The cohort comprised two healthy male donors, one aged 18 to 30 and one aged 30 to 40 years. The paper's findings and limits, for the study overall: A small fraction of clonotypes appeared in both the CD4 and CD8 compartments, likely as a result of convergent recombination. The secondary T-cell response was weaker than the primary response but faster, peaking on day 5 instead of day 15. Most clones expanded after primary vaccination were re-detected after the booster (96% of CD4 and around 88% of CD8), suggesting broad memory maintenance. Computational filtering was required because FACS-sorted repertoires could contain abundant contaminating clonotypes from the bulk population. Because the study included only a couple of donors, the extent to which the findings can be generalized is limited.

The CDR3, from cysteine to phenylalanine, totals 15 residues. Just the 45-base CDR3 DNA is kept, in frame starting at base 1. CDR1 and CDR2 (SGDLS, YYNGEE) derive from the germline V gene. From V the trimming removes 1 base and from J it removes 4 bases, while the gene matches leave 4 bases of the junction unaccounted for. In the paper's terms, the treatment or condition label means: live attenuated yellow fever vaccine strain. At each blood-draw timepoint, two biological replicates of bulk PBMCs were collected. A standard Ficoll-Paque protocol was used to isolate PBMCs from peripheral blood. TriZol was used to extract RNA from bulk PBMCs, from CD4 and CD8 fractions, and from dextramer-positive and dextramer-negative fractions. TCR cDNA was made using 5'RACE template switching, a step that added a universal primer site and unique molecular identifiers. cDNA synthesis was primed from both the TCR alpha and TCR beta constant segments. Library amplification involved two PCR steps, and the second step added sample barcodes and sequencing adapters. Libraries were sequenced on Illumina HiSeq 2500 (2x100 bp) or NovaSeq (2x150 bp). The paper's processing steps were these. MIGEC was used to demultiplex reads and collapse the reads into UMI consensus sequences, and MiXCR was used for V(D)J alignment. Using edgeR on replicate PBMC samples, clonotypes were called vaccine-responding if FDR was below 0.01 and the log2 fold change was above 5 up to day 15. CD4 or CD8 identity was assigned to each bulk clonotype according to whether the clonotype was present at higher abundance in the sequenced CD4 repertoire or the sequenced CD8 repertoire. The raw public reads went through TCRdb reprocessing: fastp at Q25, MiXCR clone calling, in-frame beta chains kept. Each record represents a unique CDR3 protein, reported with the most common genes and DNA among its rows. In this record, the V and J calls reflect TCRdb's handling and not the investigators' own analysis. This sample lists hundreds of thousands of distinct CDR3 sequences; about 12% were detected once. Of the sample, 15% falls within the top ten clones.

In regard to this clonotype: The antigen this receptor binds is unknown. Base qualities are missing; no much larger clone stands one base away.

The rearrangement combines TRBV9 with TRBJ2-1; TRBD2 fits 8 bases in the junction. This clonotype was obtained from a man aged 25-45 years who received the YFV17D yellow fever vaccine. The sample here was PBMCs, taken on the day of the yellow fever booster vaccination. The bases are TGTGCCAGCAGCGTAAAACTAGCGGTATACAATGAGCAGTTCTTC. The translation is CASSVKLAVYNEQFF.